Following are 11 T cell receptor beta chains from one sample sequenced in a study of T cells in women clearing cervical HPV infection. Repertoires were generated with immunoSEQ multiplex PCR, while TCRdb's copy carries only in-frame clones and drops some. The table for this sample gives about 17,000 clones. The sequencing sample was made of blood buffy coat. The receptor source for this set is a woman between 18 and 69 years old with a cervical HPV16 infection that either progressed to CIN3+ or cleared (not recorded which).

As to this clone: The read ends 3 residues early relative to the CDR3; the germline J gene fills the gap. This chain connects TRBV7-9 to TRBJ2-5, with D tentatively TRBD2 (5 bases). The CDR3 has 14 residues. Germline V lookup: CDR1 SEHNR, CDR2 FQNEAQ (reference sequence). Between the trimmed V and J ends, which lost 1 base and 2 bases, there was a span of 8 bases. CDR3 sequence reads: CASSLGTSQETQYF. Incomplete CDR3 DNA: TGTGCCAGCAGCTTAGGGACTTCACAAGAGACC.

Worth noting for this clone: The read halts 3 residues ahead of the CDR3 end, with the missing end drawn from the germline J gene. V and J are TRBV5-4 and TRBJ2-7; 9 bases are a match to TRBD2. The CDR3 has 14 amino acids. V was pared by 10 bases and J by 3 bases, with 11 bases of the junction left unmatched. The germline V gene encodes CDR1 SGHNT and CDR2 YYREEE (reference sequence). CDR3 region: CASSERGAIYEQYF. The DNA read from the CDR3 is TGTGCCTCATCAGAGCGGGGGGCCATCTACGAG. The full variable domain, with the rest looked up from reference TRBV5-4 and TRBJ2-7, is ETGVTQSPTHLIKTRGQQVTLRCSSQSGHNTVSWYQQALGQGPQFIFQYYREEENGRGNFPPRFSGLQFPNYSSELNVNALELDDSALYLCASSERGAIYEQYFGPGTRLTVT.

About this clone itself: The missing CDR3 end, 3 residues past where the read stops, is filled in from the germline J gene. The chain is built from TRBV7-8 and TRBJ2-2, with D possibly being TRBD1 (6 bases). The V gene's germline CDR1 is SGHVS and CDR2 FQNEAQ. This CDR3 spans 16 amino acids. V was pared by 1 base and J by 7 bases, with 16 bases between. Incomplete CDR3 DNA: TGTGCCAGCAGCTTAGTGCAGGGGAGAAGAGGCGGGGAG. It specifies CASSLVQGRRGGE. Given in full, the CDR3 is CASSLVQGRRGGELFF.

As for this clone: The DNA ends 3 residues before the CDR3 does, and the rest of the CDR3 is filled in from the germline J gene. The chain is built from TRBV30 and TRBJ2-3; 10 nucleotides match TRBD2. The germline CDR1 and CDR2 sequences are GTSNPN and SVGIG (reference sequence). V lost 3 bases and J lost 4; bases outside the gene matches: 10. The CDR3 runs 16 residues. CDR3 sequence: CAWRRPSGRHSDTQYF. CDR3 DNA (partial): TGTGCCTGGAGACGCCCTAGCGGGAGACACTCAGATACG.

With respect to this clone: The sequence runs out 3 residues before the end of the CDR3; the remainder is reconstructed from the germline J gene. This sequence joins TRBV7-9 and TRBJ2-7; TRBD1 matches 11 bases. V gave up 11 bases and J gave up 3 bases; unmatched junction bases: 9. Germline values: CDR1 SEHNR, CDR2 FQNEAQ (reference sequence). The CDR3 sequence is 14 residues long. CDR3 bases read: TGTGCCGTGGAGGGGGACAGGGGGTTCTACGAG. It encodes CAVEGDRGFYE. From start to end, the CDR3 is CAVEGDRGFYEQYF.

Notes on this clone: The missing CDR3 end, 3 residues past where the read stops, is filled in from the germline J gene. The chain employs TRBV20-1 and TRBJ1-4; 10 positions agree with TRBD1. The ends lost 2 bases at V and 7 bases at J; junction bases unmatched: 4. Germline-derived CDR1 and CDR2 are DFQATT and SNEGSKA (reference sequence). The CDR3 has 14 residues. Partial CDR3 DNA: TGCAGTGCTAGAATCGGACAGGGGGGTGAAAAA. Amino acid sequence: CSARIGQGGEK. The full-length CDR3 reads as CSARIGQGGEKLFF.

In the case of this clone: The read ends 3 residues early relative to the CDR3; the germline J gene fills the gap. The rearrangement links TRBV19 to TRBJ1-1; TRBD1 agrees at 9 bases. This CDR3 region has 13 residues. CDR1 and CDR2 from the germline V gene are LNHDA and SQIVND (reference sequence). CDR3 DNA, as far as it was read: TGTGCCAGTAGGGGGGACAGGGAGCGCGGA. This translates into CASRGDRERG. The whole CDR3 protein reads CASRGDRERGAFF.

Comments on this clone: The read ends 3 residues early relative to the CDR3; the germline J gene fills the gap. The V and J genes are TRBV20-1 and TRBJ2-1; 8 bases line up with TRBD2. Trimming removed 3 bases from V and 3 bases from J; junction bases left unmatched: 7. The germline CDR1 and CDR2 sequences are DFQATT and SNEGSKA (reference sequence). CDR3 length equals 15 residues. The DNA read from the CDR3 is TGCAGTGCTAGGGCGAGTAGCGGGAACTACAATGAG. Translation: CSARASSGNYNE. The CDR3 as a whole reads CSARASSGNYNEQFF.

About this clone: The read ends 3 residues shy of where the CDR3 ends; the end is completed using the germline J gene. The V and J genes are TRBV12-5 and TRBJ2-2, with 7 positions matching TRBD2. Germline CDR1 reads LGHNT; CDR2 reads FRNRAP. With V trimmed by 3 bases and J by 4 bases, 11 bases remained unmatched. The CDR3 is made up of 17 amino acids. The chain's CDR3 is CASGFRLTGGGTGELFF. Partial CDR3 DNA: TGTGCTAGTGGTTTTAGACTTACGGGGGGAGGCACCGGGGAG.

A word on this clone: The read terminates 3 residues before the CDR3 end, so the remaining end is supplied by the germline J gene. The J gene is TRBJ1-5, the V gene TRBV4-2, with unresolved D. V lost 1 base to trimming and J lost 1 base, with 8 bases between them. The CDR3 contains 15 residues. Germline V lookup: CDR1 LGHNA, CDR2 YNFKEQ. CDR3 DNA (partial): TGTGCCAGCAGCCAAGTTGCAGAGAGCAATCAGCCC. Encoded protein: CASSQVAESNQP. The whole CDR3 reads CASSQVAESNQPQHF.

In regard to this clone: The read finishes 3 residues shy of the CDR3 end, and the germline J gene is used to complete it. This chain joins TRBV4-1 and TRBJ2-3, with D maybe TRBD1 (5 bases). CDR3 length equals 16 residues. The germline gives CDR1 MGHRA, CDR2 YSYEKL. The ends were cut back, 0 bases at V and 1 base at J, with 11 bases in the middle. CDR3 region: CASSQDWGIRTDTQYF. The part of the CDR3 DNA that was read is TGCGCCAGCAGCCAAGATTGGGGCATTCGCACAGATACG.